This entry is about one T cell receptor (beta chain). The target antigen is unknown. Sample-barcoded 5' priming and a J-beta primer mix drove a second PCR of about 6 to 12 cycles. Each cDNA molecule was tagged by a template-switch adaptor that had 12 random nucleotides. Sequencing of every sample gave 3 million or more CDR3-containing paired-end reads. TCRdb re-derived calls from the 5' RACE reads in MiXCR, one entry per CDR3 protein. The sample has more than 800,000 distinct CDR3 sequences, 29% seen once. This sample was included in a study of blood T cells in healthy people across ages. Whole-study findings and limits: A roughly linear age-dependent decrease characterized TCR beta diversity per million T cells.

The V end was cut by 3 bases, the J end by 6 bases, with 19 bases between. There are 15 residues in the CDR3. Germline CDR1 DFQATT, CDR2 SNEGSKA (reference sequence). The sample consisted of blood. This receptor was identified in a woman older than 75 in good health. The chain uses TRBV20-1 and TRBJ2-3, with a tentative D call TRBD2 (7 bases). CDR3 in amino acids: CSASRGGPGSDTQYF. The CDR3 coding sequence is TGCAGTGCTAGTAGGGGGGGACCTGGGTCGGATACGCAGTATTTT.